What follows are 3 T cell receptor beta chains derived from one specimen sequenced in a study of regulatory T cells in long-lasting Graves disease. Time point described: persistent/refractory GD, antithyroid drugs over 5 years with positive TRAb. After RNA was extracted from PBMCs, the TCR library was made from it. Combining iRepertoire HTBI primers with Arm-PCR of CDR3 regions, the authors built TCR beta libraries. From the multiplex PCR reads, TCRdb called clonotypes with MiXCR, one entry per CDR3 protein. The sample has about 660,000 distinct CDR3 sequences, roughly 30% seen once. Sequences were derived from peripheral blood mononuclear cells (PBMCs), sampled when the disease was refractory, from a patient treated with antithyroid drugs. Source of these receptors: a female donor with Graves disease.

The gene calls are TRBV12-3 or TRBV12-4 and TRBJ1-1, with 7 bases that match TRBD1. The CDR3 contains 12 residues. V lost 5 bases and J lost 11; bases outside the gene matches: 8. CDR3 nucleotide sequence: TGTGCCAGCAGTCTAGGGGGCACAAAGGCTTTCTTT. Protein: CASSLGGTKAFF.

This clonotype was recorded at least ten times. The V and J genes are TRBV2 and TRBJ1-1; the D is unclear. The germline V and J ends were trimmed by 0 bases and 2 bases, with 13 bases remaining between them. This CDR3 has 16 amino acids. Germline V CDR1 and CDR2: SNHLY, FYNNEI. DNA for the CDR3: TGTGCCAGCAGTGAAGCGGGTAAGGGAGATAACACTGAAGCTTTCTTT. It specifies CASSEAGKGDNTEAFF. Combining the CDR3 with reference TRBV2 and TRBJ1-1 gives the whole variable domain EPEVTQTPSHQVTQMGQEVILRCVPISNHLYFYWYRQILGQKVEFLVSFYNNEISEKSEIFDDQFSVERPDGSNFTLKIRSTKLEDSAMYFCASSEAGKGDNTEAFFGQGTRLTVV.

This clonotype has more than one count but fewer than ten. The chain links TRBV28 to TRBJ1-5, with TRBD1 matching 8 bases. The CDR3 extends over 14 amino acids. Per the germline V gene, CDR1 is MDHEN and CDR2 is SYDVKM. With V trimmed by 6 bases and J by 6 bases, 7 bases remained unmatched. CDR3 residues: CASRARDRIQPQHF. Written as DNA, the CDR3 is TGTGCCAGCAGAGCTAGGGACAGGATTCAGCCCCAGCATTTT.